Following are 17 T cell receptor beta chains from one sample sequenced in a study of blood T cells in healthy people across ages. PCR was performed a second time for about 6 to 12 cycles using a sample-barcoded 5' primer and a J-beta primer mix. TCRdb used MiXCR to reprocess the 5' RACE reads, holding one entry per CDR3 protein. The repertoire holds about 970,000 distinct CDR3 sequences, with roughly half as singletons. Sequenced sample: blood. The receptors derive from a woman in her fifties or sixties in good health.

The rearrangement joins TRBV27 to TRBJ2-5; D might be TRBD2 (6 bases). The ends were cut back, 6 bases at V and 5 bases at J, with 19 bases in the middle. This CDR3 spans 15 amino acids. CDR1 is MNHEY and CDR2 is SMNVEV in the germline V gene (reference sequence). CDR3 in amino acids: CASRGDPREGETQYF. The CDR3 coding sequence is TGTGCCAGCAGGGGTGACCCGCGGGAAGGGGAGACCCAGTACTTC.

For this clonotype: The germline gene is not matched at one end of the junction; a read error may be the cause. This rearrangement joins TRBV28 to TRBJ2-1, with no clear D. The CDR3 runs 14 residues. The germline V gene encodes CDR1 MDHEN and CDR2 SYDVKM. The CDR3 bases are TGTGCCAGCAGCTTAACGAGCTCCTACAGTGAGCAGTTCTTC. This sequence encodes CASSLTSSYSEQFF. Variable domain in full (rest from reference TRBV28 and TRBJ2-1): DVKVTQSSRYLVKRTGEKVFLECVQDMDHENMFWYRQDPGLGLRLIYFSYDVKMKEKGDIPEGYSVSREKKERFSLILESASTNQTSMYLCASSLTSSYSEQFFGPGTRLTVL.

The sample holds a few counts of this clonotype. The chain links TRBV12-3 or TRBV12-4 to TRBJ2-5; the match to TRBD2 covers 8 bases. The CDR3 totals 15 residues. Unmatched junction bases numbered 5, after V lost 3 bases and J lost 2 bases. CDR3 region: CASSFYSGGQETQYF. CDR3 nucleotides: TGTGCCAGCAGTTTTTACAGCGGGGGACAAGAGACCCAGTACTTC.

This chain connects TRBV11-1 to TRBJ2-4; 12 bases are shared with TRBD1. The J call may be mistaken, given a closer DNA end match to TRBJ2-7. This CDR3 has 16 residues. Germline V lookup: CDR1 SGHAT, CDR2 FQDESV (reference sequence). Here the CDR3 DNA reads TGTGCCAGCAGCAGCCTCCGGGACAGGGGGCCCTACGAGCAGTACTTC. This encodes CASSSLRDRGPYEQYF.

The chain combines TRBV4-1 with TRBJ2-1; 7 bases agree with TRBD1. Germline trimming cut 4 bases from V and 8 bases from J; bases unmatched to any gene: 17. CDR3 size: 17 residues. Germline CDR1 reads MGHRA; CDR2 reads YSYEKL. The CDR3 spells CASSPHPPPTGVHEQFF. The CDR3 DNA reads TGCGCCAGCAGCCCCCATCCCCCACCTACAGGGGTTCATGAGCAGTTCTTC.

This clonotype was recorded many times. J is TRBJ2-3 and V is TRBV28; maybe TRBD1 (5 bases). Trimming stripped 11 bases from V and 2 bases from J, with 17 bases between. The length of the CDR3 is 14 residues. Looked up from germline, CDR1 is MDHEN and CDR2 is SYDVKM. The CDR3 nucleotides are TGTGCCGGCAAGGGGCAACGACTCACAGATACGCAGTATTTT. Translated: CAGKGQRLTDTQYF.

The chain carries TRBV4-3 and TRBJ2-1, with no clear D. This CDR3 has 14 residues. Germline values: CDR1 LGHNA, CDR2 YSLEER. V dropped 0 bases and J dropped 5 bases, with 8 bases sitting between them. CDR3 in amino acids: CASSQDHGDNEQFF. In DNA, the CDR3 is TGCGCCAGCAGCCAAGATCATGGAGACAATGAGCAGTTCTTC.

The chain links TRBV10-3 to TRBJ2-5; 8 nucleotides line up with TRBD2. The germline V gene has CDR1 ENHRY and CDR2 SYGVKD. V lost 2 bases, J lost 7 bases, and 6 bases stayed unmatched. The CDR3 sequence is 14 residues long. Here the CDR3 DNA reads TGTGCCATCAGTGAGAGGCGGGAGGTGGGGACCCAGTACTTC. Its protein product is CAISERREVGTQYF.

This clonotype was seen a handful of times. The chain couples TRBV20-1 to TRBJ2-7; the D gene is possibly TRBD2 (6 bases). Germline-derived CDR1 and CDR2 are DFQATT and SNEGSKA (reference sequence). This CDR3 region has 14 residues. With 5 bases removed from V and 1 base from J, the gap between germline ends came to 15 bases. The CDR3 loop is CSAGPGLGSYEQYF. As DNA, the CDR3 is TGCAGTGCTGGGCCGGGACTCGGTTCCTACGAGCAGTACTTC.

The table lists this clonotype with a count of one. The rearrangement joins TRBV6-5 to TRBJ2-4; 7 bases line up with TRBD1. The J call may be incorrect, as the DNA end agrees better with TRBJ2-7. Germline CDR1 MNHEY, CDR2 SVGAGI. The CDR3 extends over 15 amino acids. DNA of the CDR3: TGTGCCAGCAGTTACTCGAGGACAGGCCCCTACGAGCAGTACTTC. Encoded protein: CASSYSRTGPYEQYF.

This clonotype was found a few times. The chain combines TRBV5-1 with TRBJ2-1; 8 bases map to TRBD2. Germline V lookup: CDR1 SGHRS, CDR2 YFSETQ. The J segment lost 3 bases and the V segment lost 0 bases, leaving 2 bases of the junction unmatched. The CDR3 has 15 amino acids. As DNA, the CDR3 is TGCGCCAGCAGCTTGGAACTAGCGGACTACAATGAGCAGTTCTTC. It is translated as CASSLELADYNEQFF.

The chain links TRBV7-2 to TRBJ2-7; a possible D gene is TRBD1 (6 bases). Trimming left V 2 bases short and J 2 bases short, with 13 bases between. The CDR3 totals 15 residues. Germline lookup yields CDR1 SGHTA and CDR2 FQGNSA. The CDR3 is CASSLSPGETYEQYF. The CDR3 region has the DNA TGTGCCAGCAGCTTATCGCCAGGGGAGACCTACGAGCAGTACTTC.

The chain recombines TRBV28 with TRBJ2-7; 8 nucleotides align to TRBD1. Losses at the gene ends were 5 bases for V and 4 bases for J; bases not matched to a gene: 10. Germline CDR1 is MDHEN and CDR2 is SYDVKM. This CDR3 contains 15 residues. CDR3 nucleotides: TGTGCCAGCAGTCACCGCGGACAGGGAAGATACGAGCAGTACTTC. Translating it yields CASSHRGQGRYEQYF.

The chain employs TRBV6-5 and TRBJ2-1, with D possibly TRBD2 on 5 matching bases. The CDR3 length is 18 residues. V dropped 2 bases and J dropped 0 bases, with 17 bases sitting between them. Germline lookup yields CDR1 MNHEY and CDR2 SVGAGI. CDR3 loop: CASSYPTLSGSSYNEQFF. The CDR3 bases are TGTGCCAGCAGTTACCCAACCCTGAGCGGAAGCTCCTACAATGAGCAGTTCTTC.

The table lists this clonotype with many counts. This rearrangement joins TRBV29-1 to TRBJ1-2; the match to TRBD1 covers 9 bases. Germline-derived CDR1 and CDR2 are SQVTM and ANQGSEA. CDR3 length: 12 residues. V was clipped by 3 bases and J by 8 bases; unmatched bases: 4. CDR3 amino acids: CSVEGQGGGYTF. The DNA for the CDR3 is TGCAGCGTTGAGGGACAGGGTGGAGGCTACACCTTC.

Only a few counts were recorded for this clonotype. The chain has TRBV15 and TRBJ2-3; 15 bases are shared with TRBD2. Germline lookup yields CDR1 LNHNV and CDR2 YYDKDF (reference sequence). The V gene end was trimmed by 0 bases and the J gene end by 3 bases; junction bases not matched to a gene: 4. The CDR3 totals 18 residues. The CDR3: CATSRDRGTSGRTDTQYF. The CDR3 DNA follows: TGTGCCACCAGCAGAGATAGAGGGACTAGCGGGAGGACAGATACGCAGTATTTT. Complete variable domain (other parts from reference TRBV15 and TRBJ2-3): DAMVIQNPRYQVTQFGKPVTLSCSQTLNHNVMYWYQQKSSQAPKLLFHYYDKDFNNEADTPDNFQSRRPNTSFCFLDIRSPGLGDTAMYLCATSRDRGTSGRTDTQYFGPGTRLTVL.

The V and J genes are TRBV4-1 and TRBJ2-3; TRBD2 matches 8 bases. V lost 4 bases and J lost 4; bases outside the gene matches: 10. The V gene's germline CDR1 is MGHRA and CDR2 YSYEKL. The CDR3 runs 16 residues. The CDR3 DNA follows: TGCGCCAGCAGCCGGGATCGGGAGGGCGGCTCAGATACGCAGTATTTT. This gives the protein CASSRDREGGSDTQYF.